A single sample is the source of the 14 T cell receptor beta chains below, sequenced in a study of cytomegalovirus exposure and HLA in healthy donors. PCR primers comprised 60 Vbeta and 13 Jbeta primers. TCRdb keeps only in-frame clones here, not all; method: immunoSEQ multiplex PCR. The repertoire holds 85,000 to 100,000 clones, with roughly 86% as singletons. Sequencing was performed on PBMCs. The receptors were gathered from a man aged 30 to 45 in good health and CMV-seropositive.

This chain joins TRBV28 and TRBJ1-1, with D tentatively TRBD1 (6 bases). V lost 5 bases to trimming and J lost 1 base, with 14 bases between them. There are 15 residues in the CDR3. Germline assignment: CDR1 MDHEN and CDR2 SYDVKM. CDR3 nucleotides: TGTGCCAGCAGTGTCCTCAGGGGAAGGAACACTGAAGCTTTCTTT. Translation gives CASSVLRGRNTEAFF.

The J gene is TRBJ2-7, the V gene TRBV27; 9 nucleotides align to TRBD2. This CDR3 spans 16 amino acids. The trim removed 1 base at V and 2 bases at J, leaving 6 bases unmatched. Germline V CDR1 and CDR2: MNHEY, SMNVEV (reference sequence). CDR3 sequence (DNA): TGTGCCAGCAGTTTATTAGCTAGCGGGACTACCTACGAGCAGTACTTC. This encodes CASSLLASGTTYEQYF.

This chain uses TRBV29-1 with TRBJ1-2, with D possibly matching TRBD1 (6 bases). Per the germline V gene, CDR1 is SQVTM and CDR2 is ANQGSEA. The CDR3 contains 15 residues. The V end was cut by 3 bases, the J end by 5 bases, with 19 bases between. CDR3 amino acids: CSVDGDTSSYYGYTF. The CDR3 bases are TGCAGCGTTGATGGGGACACTTCCAGCTATTATGGCTACACCTTC.

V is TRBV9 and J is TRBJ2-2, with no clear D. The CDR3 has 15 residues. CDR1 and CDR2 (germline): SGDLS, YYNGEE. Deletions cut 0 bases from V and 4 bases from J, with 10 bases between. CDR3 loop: CASSVVGGTTGELFF. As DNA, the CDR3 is TGTGCCAGCAGCGTAGTCGGCGGAACCACCGGGGAGCTGTTTTTT.

CDR3 sequence (DNA): TGTGCCAGCAGCCCTAACAGGGGAATTGAGGAAAAACTGTTTTTT. Protein sequence: CASSPNRGIEEKLFF. The chain uses TRBV2 and TRBJ1-4; 7 positions agree with TRBD1. Trimming cost V 6 bases and J 8 bases; bases outside gene matches: 12. Germline lookup yields CDR1 SNHLY and CDR2 FYNNEI. The CDR3 contains 15 residues. Looking up the rest from reference TRBV2 and TRBJ1-4 gives the full variable domain: EPEVTQTPSHQVTQMGQEVILRCVPISNHLYFYWYRQILGQKVEFLVSFYNNEISEKSEIFDDQFSVERPDGSNFTLKIRSTKLEDSAMYFCASSPNRGIEEKLFFGSGTQLSVL.

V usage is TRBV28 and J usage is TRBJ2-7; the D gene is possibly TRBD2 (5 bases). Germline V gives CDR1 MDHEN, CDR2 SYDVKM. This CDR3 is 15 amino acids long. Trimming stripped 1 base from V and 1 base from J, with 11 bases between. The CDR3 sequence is CASSLSGTPSYEQYF. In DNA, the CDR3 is TGTGCCAGCAGTTTATCGGGAACCCCTTCCTACGAGCAGTACTTC.

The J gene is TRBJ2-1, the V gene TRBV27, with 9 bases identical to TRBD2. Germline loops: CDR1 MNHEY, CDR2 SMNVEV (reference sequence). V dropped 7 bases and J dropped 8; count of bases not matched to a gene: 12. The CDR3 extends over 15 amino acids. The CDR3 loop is CASTYRAGGFDEQFF. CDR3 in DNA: TGTGCCAGCACCTATAGGGCGGGAGGGTTCGATGAGCAGTTCTTC.

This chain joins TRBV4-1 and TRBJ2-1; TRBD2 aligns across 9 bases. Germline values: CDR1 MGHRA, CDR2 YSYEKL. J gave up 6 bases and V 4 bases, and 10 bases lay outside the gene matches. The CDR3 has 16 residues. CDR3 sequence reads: CASSLHLTSGGNEQFF. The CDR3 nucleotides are TGCGCCAGCAGCCTTCACTTGACTAGCGGAGGCAATGAGCAGTTCTTC.

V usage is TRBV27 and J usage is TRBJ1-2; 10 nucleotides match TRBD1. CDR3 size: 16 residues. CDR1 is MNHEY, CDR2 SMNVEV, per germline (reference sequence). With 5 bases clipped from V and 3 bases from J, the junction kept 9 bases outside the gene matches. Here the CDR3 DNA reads TGTGCCAGCAGTCCCAGGACAGGGGGAGCGTACTATGGCTACACCTTC. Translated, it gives CASSPRTGGAYYGYTF.

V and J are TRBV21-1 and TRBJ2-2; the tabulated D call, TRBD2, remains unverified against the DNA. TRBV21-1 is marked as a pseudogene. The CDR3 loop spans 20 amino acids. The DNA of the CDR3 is TGTGCCAGCCTCAGGGGGGGTTCAGGACTAGCGGGAGGGGACACCGGGGAGCTGTTTTTT. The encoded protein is CASLRGGSGLAGGDTGELFF.

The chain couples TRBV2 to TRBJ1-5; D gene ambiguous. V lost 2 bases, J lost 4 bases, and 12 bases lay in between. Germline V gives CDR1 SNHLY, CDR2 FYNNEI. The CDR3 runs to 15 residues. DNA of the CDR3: TGTGCCAGCAGTGAATGGGCGGGTGAAAATCAGCCCCAGCATTTT. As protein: CASSEWAGENQPQHF.

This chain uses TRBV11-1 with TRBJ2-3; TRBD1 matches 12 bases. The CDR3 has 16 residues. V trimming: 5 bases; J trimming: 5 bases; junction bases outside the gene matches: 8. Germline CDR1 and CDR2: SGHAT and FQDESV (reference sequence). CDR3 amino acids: CASSRGTGGWLDTQYF. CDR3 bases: TGTGCCAGCAGCCGCGGGACAGGGGGCTGGTTAGATACGCAGTATTTT.

CDR3: CASSLDLAGDGYTF. The DNA of the CDR3 is TGTGCCAGCAGCTTAGATCTAGCAGGCGATGGCTACACCTTC. The chain employs TRBV11-2 and TRBJ1-2, with no clear D. The CDR3 length is 14 residues. CDR1 SGHAT and CDR2 FQNNGV come from the germline V gene. V lost 0 bases, J lost 6 bases, and 11 bases lay in between.

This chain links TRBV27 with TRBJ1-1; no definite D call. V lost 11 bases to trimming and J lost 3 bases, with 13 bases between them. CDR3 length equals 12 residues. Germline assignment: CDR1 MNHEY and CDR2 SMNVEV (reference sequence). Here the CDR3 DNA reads TGTGCCGAAGATCCCGGGTACACTGAAGCTTTCTTT. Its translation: CAEDPGYTEAFF.